This entry lists 21 T cell receptor beta chains sequenced from one sample in a study of read filtering for tumor transcriptome and immune sequencing. This library used roughly 400 ng RNA and molecular barcoded adaptors spanning alpha/delta and beta/gamma chains. From the reads, TCRdb called clonotypes with MiXCR, one entry per CDR3 protein. The profile shows approximately 41,000 distinct CDR3 sequences, about an eighth of them singletons. The sample was a population of CD138-negative cells sorted from bone marrow. The receptor source for this set is a donor at least 40 years old with multiple myeloma.

Ten or more counts support this clonotype. The V call is TRBV25-1, the J call TRBJ2-7, with D maybe TRBD1 (5 bases). V lost 2 bases, J lost 7 bases, and 12 bases lay in between. The CDR3 has 13 amino acids. Germline loops: CDR1 MGHDK, CDR2 SYGVNS. CDR3 in DNA: TGTGCCAGCAGTGAAGGGGCCCGGCGTGAGCAGTACTTC. It is translated as CASSEGARREQYF.

This clonotype qualifies as medium-sized (0.01 to 0.1%). V gene TRBV3-1 combines with J gene TRBJ2-7, with a weak D call TRBD2 (5 bases). CDR1 is LGHDT and CDR2 is YNNKEL in the germline V gene (reference sequence). The length of the CDR3 is 11 residues. The V end lost 5 bases, the J end lost 6 bases, and 8 bases lay between the germline ends. The CDR3 DNA reads TGTGCCAGCAGCGAAGGGAGCGAGCAGTACTTC. Translated: CASSEGSEQYF.

The sample holds many counts of this clonotype. The CDR3 DNA reads as TGTGCCAGCAGCTTAGGAGGGGCTAGCGGGGATTACAATGAGCAGTTCTTC. Amino acid sequence: CASSLGGASGDYNEQFF. The chain joins TRBV11-2 to TRBJ2-1; 9 nucleotides match TRBD2. The CDR3 covers 17 residues. V shed 1 base and J 4 bases; nucleotides not matched to a gene: 8. Germline V gene lookup returns CDR1 SGHAT and CDR2 FQNNGV.

The sample holds a few counts of this clonotype. This may stem from a read error, because a much larger clone lies one nucleotide away. The chain uses TRBV28 and TRBJ2-7; perhaps D is TRBD1 or TRBD2 (5 bases each). This CDR3 is 12 amino acids long. The germline V gene has CDR1 MDHEN and CDR2 SYDVKM. CDR3 coding DNA: TGTGCCAGCAGTTTAGGGACCTTCGAGCAGCACTTC. Translated, it gives CASSLGTFEQHF.

This clonotype was picked up a small number of times. A much larger clone lies one base from this, so it may be a read error. The genes are TRBV11-2 and TRBJ2-5; 9 bases map to TRBD1. The V gene's germline CDR1 is SGHAT and CDR2 FQNNGV. The CDR3 totals 15 residues. CDR3 DNA: TGTGCCAGCAGCTTAGGTTACAGGGGGCAAGAGACCCAGCACTTC. This sequence encodes CASSLGYRGQETQHF.

This clonotype came up a few times. A much larger clone lies a single base off, so this may be a read error. V is TRBV6-2 or TRBV6-3 and J is TRBJ1-1; possibly TRBD1 for D (5 bases). The CDR3 contains 15 residues. CDR1 MNHEY and CDR2 SVGEGT come from the germline V gene. CDR3 bases: TGTGACAGCAGTTACCGGCTCGGGGCCTCTGGGGAAGCTTTCTTT. The encoded protein is CDSSYRLGASGEAFF.

This clonotype was recorded at least ten times. The J gene is TRBJ2-5, the V gene TRBV5-4; the match to TRBD2 covers 10 bases. This CDR3 is built from 16 residues. Unmatched junction bases numbered 4, after V lost 1 base and J lost 1 base. Germline CDR1 SGHNT, CDR2 YYREEE (reference sequence). The CDR3 DNA is TGTGCCAGCAGCTTGAAGGCTAGCGGGGGCCAAGAGACCCAGTACTTC. Amino acid sequence: CASSLKASGGQETQYF.

Notes on this clonotype: A far more abundant clone sits one base away, making this likely a read error. The gene calls are TRBV12-3 or TRBV12-4 and TRBJ2-3; 9 bases are shared with TRBD2. CDR3 length: 16 residues. This CDR3 reads CAGRPLTSGSTDTQYF. The CDR3 DNA follows: TGTGCCGGCAGGCCACTCACTAGCGGGAGCACAGATACGCAGTATTTT.

This clonotype showed up many times. This chain joins TRBV14 and TRBJ2-1; D possibly uses TRBD1 or TRBD2 (5 bases each). Trimming stripped 1 base from V and 0 bases from J, with 7 bases between. The CDR3 totals 15 residues. Germline CDR1 reads SGHDN; CDR2 reads FVKESK. The DNA for the CDR3 is TGTGCCAGCAGCCAAGCGAGGGGCTCCTACAATGAGCAGTTCTTC. Translated: CASSQARGSYNEQFF.

This clonotype showed up many times. The chain is built from TRBV3-1 and TRBJ1-1; TRBD1 is a possible D gene (5 bases). This CDR3 contains 15 residues. V was pared by 1 base and J by 5 bases, with 14 bases between. In germline, CDR1 is LGHDT, CDR2 YNNKEL (reference sequence). The CDR3 reads CASSQVAGRVTEAFF. CDR3 in DNA: TGTGCCAGCAGCCAAGTAGCAGGGCGGGTAACTGAAGCTTTCTTT.

This clonotype was observed at least ten times. The V call is TRBV19, the J call TRBJ1-2; D is unresolved. The CDR3 covers 13 residues. The germline V gene encodes CDR1 LNHDA and CDR2 SQIVND (reference sequence). The V gene lost 3 bases and the J gene lost 3 bases, with 8 bases spanning the gap. The chain's CDR3 is CASSMARHYGYTF. The CDR3 nucleotides read TGTGCCAGTAGTATGGCCAGACACTATGGCTACACCTTC.

A single count supports this clonotype. It may be a read error: a sequence one base away is much more abundant. V and J are TRBV19 and TRBJ2-7, with a tentative D call TRBD1 (6 bases). Trimming took off 8 bases at V and 1 base at J, with 12 bases between the two ends. This CDR3 comprises 13 residues. Germline loops: CDR1 LNHDA, CDR2 SQIVND (reference sequence). Written as DNA, the CDR3 is TGTGCCAGTTGTTTTGGACAGTCCTACGAGCAGTACTTC. Translating it yields CASCFGQSYEQYF.

This clonotype is medium-sized within its sample. This chain connects TRBV5-1 to TRBJ2-1; tentatively, D is TRBD1 (6 bases). The V gene lost 0 bases and the J gene lost 5 bases, with 6 bases spanning the gap. CDR3 size: 13 residues. Germline lookup yields CDR1 SGHRS and CDR2 YFSETQ. The CDR3 loop reads CASSLGQDNEQFF. In DNA, the CDR3 is TGCGCCAGCAGCTTGGGACAGGACAATGAGCAGTTCTTC.

This clonotype has just a few counts. The genes are TRBV29-1 and TRBJ2-3, with 14 nucleotides matching TRBD2. This CDR3 has 17 amino acids. CDR1 is SQVTM and CDR2 is ANQGSEA in the germline V gene. With 3 bases clipped from V and 2 bases from J, the junction kept 7 bases outside the gene matches. CDR3 sequence (DNA): TGCAGCGTTGATGGGACTAGCGGGGGAGGCCCCACAGATACGCAGTATTTT. It translates to CSVDGTSGGGPTDTQYF.

The chain has TRBV11-2 and TRBJ2-7; TRBD1 matches 8 bases. The CDR3 runs to 14 residues. CDR1 SGHAT and CDR2 FQNNGV come from the germline V gene. Losses at the gene ends were 5 bases for V and 1 base for J; bases not matched to a gene: 4. The CDR3 is CASSPDRVSYEQYF. CDR3 bases: TGTGCCAGCAGCCCGGACAGGGTGTCCTACGAGCAGTACTTC.

The chain couples TRBV28 to TRBJ2-1; D gene unclear. Per germline, CDR1 MDHEN and CDR2 SYDVKM. Trimming took 1 base from V and 8 from J, leaving 3 bases between them. CDR3 length equals 11 residues. The CDR3 loop is CASSLSYEQFF. The CDR3 DNA follows: TGTGCCAGCAGTTTATCCTATGAGCAGTTCTTC.

This clonotype was recorded at least ten times. The genes are TRBV12-3 or TRBV12-4 and TRBJ2-1, with D uncertain. The CDR3 is 14 amino acids. With 8 bases removed from V and 3 bases from J, the gap between germline ends came to 14 bases. DNA for the CDR3: TGTGCCAGCGCTCCGGACCGTCTCTACAATGAGCAGTTCTTC. This translates into CASAPDRLYNEQFF.

This clonotype is medium-sized in the sample. The gene calls are TRBV24-1 and TRBJ1-1, with TRBD1 as a possible D gene (5 bases). Germline CDR1 and CDR2: KGHDR and SFDVKD. The V gene lost 5 bases and the J gene lost 4 bases, with 10 bases spanning the gap. This CDR3 has 13 amino acids. CDR3 loop: CATSGGGGTEAFF. CDR3 nucleotides: TGTGCCACCAGTGGAGGCGGGGGCACTGAAGCTTTCTTT.

This clonotype was counted many times. The rearrangement joins TRBV28 to TRBJ1-5; possibly TRBD1 for D (5 bases). The CDR3 runs 15 residues. Trimming took 8 bases from V and 2 from J, leaving 16 bases between them. Germline CDR1 MDHEN, CDR2 SYDVKM. The CDR3 protein is CASSTGGLGNQPQHF. In DNA form, the CDR3 reads TGTGCCAGCTCTACAGGAGGATTGGGCAATCAGCCCCAGCATTTT.

This clonotype came up many times. The chain has TRBV5-1 and TRBJ1-1; TRBD1 is a possible D gene (5 bases). V was shortened by 2 bases and J by 1 base, with 9 bases between the two germline ends. There are 14 residues in the CDR3. Germline V gene data show CDR1 as SGHRS and CDR2 as YFSETQ. CDR3 sequence (DNA): TGCGCCAGCAGCTTTCAGGGCCCGAACACTGAAGCTTTCTTT. It specifies CASSFQGPNTEAFF.

The sample holds a few counts of this clonotype. The chain is built from TRBV28 and TRBJ2-3; 7 bases are shared with TRBD2. CDR1 and CDR2 (germline): MDHEN, SYDVKM. Losses at the gene ends were 6 bases for V and 1 base for J; bases not matched to a gene: 4. There are 14 residues in the CDR3. The CDR3 DNA reads TGTGCCAGCAGCCCGGGAGGTGGCACAGATACGCAGTATTTT. Translation gives CASSPGGGTDTQYF.